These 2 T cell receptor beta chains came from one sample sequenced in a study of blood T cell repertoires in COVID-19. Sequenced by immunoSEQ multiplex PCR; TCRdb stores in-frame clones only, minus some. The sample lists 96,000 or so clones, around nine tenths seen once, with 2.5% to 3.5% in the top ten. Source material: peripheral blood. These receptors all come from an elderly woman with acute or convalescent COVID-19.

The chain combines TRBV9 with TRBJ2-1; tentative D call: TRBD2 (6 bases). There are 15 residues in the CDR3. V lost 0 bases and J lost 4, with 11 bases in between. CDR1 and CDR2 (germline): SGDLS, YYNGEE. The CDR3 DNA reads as TGTGCCAGCAGCGTAGACGGGAGAGGATACAATGAGCAGTTCTTC. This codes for CASSVDGRGYNEQFF.

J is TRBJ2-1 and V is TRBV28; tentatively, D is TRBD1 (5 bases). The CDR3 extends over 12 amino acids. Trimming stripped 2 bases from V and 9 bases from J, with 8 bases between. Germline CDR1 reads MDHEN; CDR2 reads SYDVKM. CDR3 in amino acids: CASSLQGGEQFF. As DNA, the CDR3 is TGTGCCAGCAGTTTACAGGGCGGTGAGCAGTTCTTC.